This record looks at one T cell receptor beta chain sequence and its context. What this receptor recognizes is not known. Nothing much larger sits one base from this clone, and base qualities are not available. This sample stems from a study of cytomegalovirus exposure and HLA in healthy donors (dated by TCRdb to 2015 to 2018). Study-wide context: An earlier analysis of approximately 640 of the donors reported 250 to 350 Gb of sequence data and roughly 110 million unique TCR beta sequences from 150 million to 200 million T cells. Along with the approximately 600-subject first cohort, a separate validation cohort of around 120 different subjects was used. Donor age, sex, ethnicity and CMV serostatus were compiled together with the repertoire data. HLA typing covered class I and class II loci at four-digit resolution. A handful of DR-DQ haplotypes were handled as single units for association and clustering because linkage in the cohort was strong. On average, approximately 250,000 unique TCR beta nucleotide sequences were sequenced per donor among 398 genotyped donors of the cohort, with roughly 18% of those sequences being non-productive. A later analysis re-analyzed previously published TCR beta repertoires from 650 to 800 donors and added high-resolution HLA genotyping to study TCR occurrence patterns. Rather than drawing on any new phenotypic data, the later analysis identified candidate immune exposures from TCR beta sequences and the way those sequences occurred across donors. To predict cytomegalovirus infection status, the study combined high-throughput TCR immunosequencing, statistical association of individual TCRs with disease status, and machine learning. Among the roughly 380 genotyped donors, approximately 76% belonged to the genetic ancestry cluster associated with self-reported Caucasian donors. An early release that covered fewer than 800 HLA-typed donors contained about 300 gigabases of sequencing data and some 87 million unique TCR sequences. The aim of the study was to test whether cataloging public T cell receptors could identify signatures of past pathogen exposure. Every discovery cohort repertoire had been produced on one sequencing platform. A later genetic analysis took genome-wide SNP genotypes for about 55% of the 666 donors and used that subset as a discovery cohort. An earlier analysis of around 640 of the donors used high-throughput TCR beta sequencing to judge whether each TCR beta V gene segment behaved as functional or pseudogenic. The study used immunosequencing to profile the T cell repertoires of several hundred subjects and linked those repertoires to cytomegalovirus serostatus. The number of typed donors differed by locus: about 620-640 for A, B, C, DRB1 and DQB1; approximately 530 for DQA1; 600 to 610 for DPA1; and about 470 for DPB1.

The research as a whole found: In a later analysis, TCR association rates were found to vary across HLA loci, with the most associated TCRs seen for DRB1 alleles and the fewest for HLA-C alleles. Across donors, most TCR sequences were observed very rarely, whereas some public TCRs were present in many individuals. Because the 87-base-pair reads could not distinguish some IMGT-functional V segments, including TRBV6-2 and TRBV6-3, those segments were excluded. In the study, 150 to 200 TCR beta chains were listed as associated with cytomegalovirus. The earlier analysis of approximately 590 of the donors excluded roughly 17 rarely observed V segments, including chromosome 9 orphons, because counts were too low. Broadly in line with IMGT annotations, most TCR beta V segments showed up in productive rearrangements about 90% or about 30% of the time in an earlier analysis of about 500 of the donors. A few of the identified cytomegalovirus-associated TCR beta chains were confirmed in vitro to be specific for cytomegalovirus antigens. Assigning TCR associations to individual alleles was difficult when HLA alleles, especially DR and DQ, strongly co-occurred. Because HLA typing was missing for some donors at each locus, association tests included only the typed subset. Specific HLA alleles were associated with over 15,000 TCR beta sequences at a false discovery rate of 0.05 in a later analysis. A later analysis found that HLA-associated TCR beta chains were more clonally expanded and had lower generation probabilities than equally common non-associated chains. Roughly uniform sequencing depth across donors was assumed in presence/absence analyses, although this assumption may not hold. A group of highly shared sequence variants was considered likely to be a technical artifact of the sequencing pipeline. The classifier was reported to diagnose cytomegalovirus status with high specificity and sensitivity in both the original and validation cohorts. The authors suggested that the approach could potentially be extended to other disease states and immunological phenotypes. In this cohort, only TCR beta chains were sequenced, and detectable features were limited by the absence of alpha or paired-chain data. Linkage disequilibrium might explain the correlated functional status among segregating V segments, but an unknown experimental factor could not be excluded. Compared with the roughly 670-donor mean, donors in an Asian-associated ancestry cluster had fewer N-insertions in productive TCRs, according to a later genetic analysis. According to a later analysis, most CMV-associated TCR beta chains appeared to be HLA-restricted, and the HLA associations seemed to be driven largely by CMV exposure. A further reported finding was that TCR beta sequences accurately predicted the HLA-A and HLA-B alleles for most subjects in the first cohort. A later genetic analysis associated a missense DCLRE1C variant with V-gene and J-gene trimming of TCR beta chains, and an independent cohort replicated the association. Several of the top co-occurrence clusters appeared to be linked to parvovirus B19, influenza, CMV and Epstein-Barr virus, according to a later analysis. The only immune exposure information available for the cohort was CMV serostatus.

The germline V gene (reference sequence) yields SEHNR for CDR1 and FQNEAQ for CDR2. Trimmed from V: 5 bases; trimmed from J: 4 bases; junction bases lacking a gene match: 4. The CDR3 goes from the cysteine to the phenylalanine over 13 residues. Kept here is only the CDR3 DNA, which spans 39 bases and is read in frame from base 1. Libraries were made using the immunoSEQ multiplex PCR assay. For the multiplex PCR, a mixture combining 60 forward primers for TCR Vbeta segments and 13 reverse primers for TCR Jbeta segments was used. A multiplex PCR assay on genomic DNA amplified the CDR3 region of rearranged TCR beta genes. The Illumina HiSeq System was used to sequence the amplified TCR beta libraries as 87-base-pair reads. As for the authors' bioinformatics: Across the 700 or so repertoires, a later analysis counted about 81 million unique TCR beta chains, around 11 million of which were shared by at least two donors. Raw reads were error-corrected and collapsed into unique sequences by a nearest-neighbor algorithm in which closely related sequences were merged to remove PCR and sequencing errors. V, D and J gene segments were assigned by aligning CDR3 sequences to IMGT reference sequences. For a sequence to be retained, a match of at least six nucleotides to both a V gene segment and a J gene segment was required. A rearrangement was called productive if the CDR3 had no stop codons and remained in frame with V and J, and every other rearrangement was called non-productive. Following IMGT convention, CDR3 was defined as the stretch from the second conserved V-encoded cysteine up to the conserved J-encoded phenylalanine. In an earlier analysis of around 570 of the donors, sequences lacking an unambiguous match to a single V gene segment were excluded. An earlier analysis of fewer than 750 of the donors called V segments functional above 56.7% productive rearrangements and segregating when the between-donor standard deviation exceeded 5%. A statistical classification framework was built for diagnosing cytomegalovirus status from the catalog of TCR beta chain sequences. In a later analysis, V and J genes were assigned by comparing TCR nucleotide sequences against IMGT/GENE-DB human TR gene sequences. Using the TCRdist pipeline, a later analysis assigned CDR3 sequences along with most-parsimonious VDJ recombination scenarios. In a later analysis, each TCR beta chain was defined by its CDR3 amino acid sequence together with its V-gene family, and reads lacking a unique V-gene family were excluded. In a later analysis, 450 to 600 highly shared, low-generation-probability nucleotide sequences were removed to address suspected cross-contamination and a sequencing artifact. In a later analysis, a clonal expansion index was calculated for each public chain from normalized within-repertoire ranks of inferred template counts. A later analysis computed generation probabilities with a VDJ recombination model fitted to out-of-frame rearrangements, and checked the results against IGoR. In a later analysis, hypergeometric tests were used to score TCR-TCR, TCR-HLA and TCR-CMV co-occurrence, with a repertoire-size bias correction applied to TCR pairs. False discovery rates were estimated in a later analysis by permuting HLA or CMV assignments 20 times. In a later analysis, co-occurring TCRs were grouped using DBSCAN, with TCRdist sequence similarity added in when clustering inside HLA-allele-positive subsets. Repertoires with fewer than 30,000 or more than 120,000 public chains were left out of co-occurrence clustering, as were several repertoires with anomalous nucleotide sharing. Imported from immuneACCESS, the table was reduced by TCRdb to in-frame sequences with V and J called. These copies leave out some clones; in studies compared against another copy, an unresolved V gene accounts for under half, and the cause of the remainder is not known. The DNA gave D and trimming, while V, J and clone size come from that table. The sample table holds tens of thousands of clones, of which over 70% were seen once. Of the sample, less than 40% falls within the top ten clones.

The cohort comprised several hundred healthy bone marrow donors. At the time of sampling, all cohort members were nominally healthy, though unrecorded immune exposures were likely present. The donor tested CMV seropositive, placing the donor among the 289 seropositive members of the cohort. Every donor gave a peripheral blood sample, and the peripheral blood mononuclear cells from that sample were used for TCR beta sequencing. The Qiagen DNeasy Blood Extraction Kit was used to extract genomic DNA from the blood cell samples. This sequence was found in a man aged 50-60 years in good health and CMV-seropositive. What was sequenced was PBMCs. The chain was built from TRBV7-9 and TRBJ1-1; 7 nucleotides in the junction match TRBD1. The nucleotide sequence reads TGTGCCAGCAGCCAGGGGGAGGTCACTGAAGCTTTCTTT. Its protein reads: CASSQGEVTEAFF.